The T cell receptor (beta chain) under discussion was sequenced for a study of T cells in Graves' hyperthyroidism and ophthalmopathy. Overall study findings and caveats: Researchers found most expanded thyroid clonotypes above 0.001 in blood as well.

With regard to this clonotype: Antigen: not known. An end of the junction differs from the germline gene, which may be a read error.

RNA transcripts provided the source from which TCR beta CDR3 regions were amplified. The primer set for the first-round RT-PCR of the TCR CDR3 was HTBI. Each CDR3 protein is one row after TCRdb ran MiXCR on the multiplex PCR reads. The sample includes roughly 550,000 distinct CDR3 sequences, more than 15% of them seen just once. CDR1 is ENHRY, CDR2 SYGVKD, per germline. CDR3 length equals 19 residues. Exclusion of patients followed from uncontrolled infection, other autoimmune disease, pregnancy or lactation. The chain links TRBV10-3 to TRBJ1-3; 7 bases map to TRBD1. Sequencing was done on a sample of blood. This receptor was taken from a woman in her 30s with Graves' ophthalmopathy. The CDR3 region has the DNA TGTGCCGTCAGTGAACGGGGAGGGGGCGGATCTCCCTCTGGAAACACCATATATTTT. Translated, it gives CAVSERGGGGSPSGNTIYF.